A single sample is the source of the 23 T cell receptor beta chains below, sequenced in a study of T cell responses to AZD1222 COVID-19 vaccine. The table came from immunoSEQ multiplex PCR; TCRdb's copy has only in-frame clones and leaves some out. The sample yields 130,000 or so clones, approximately 85% seen once. The material was peripheral blood, obtained on day 0 of AZD1222 vaccination. These TCRs come from an adult in good health.

The CDR3 bases are TGTGCCAGTAGTGAGACGGGAACTAATGAAAAACTGTTTTTT. Translating gives CASSETGTNEKLFF. The chain couples TRBV19 to TRBJ1-4; D unclear. Germline-derived CDR1 and CDR2 are LNHDA and SQIVND (reference sequence). Deletions cut 5 bases from V and 1 base from J, with 8 bases between. The CDR3 runs 14 residues.

This chain connects TRBV5-1 to TRBJ2-5; 8 nucleotides line up with TRBD2. CDR3 length equals 14 residues. V dropped 4 bases and J dropped 2; count of bases not matched to a gene: 4. In germline, CDR1 is SGHRS, CDR2 YFSETQ. The CDR3 reads CASSTGGPQETQYF. CDR3 DNA sequence: TGCGCCAGCAGCACGGGGGGGCCACAAGAGACCCAGTACTTC.

This chain uses TRBV7-8 with TRBJ2-7; 12 bases align to TRBD2. This CDR3 is 15 amino acids long. Trimming at V came to 2 bases and at J to 7 bases, leaving 6 bases not matched to a gene. Germline V CDR1 and CDR2: SGHVS, FQNEAQ. CDR3 region: CASSLWLAGGGEQYF. CDR3 in DNA: TGTGCCAGCAGCTTATGGCTAGCGGGAGGGGGGGAGCAGTACTTC.

This clone was observed once. The V and J genes are TRBV3-1 (or the pseudogene TRBV3-2) and TRBJ1-4; D gene unclear. V was pared by 4 bases and J by 8 bases, with 11 bases between. CDR3 length equals 13 residues. The germline gives CDR1 LGHDT, CDR2 YNNKEL (reference sequence). DNA for the CDR3: TGTGCCAGCAGCCTCGGGATTAGGGAAAAACTGTTTTTT. Its translation: CASSLGIREKLFF.

In this sample, this clone turned up a few times. This sequence joins TRBV2 and TRBJ1-2, with 7 bases identical to TRBD1. V shed 6 bases and J 8 bases; nucleotides not matched to a gene: 3. The CDR3 is 11 amino acids. Germline CDR1 reads SNHLY; CDR2 reads FYNNEI. The chain's CDR3 is CASRQGLGYTF. The CDR3 DNA sequence: TGTGCCAGCAGACAGGGGTTGGGCTACACCTTC. Complete variable domain (other parts from reference TRBV2 and TRBJ1-2): EPEVTQTPSHQVTQMGQEVILRCVPISNHLYFYWYRQILGQKVEFLVSFYNNEISEKSEIFDDQFSVERPDGSNFTLKIRSTKLEDSAMYFCASRQGLGYTFGSGTRLTVV.

On this clone itself: This CDR3 fails to terminate in the conserved phenylalanine or tryptophan, so it likely reflects a read error. No DNA is shown, since the ends of the CDR3 on it are uncertain; the CDR3 is the one TCRdb lists. The V call is TRBV11-3, the J call TRBJ1-1. Both ends counted, the CDR3 spans 10 residues. Germline CDR1 SGHNT, CDR2 YENEEA. This CDR3 is CASSLKDRSG.

This chain joins TRBV19 and TRBJ2-2; 8 positions match TRBD1. The germline V gene has CDR1 LNHDA and CDR2 SQIVND (reference sequence). The CDR3 extends over 15 amino acids. V shed 7 bases and J 6 bases; nucleotides not matched to a gene: 10. This CDR3 reads CASINDRGRAGELFF. CDR3 in DNA: TGTGCCAGTATCAACGACAGGGGACGAGCCGGGGAGCTGTTTTTT. The entire variable domain, with the rest obtained from reference TRBV19 and TRBJ2-2, is as follows: DGGITQSPKYLFRKEGQNVTLSCEQNLNHDAMYWYRQDPGQGLRLIYYSQIVNDFQKGDIAEGYSVSREKKESFPLTVTSAQKNPTAFYLCASINDRGRAGELFFGEGSRLTVL.

V usage is TRBV5-1 and J usage is TRBJ2-7, with 7 bases identical to TRBD1. Germline trimming cut 0 bases from V and 2 bases from J; bases unmatched to any gene: 5. CDR3 length equals 15 residues. CDR1 and CDR2 (germline): SGHRS, YFSETQ. As DNA, the CDR3 is TGCGCCAGCAGCTTGGGGACAGGTTTACCCTACGAGCAGTACTTC. Its protein is CASSLGTGLPYEQYF.

The chain couples TRBV15 to TRBJ1-5; D is perhaps TRBD1 (5 bases). This CDR3 is built from 13 residues. Germline V CDR1 and CDR2: LNHNV, YYDKDF (reference sequence). The V and J ends lost 0 bases and 8 bases respectively, with 8 bases between them. For the CDR3, the DNA is TGTGCCACCAGCAGAGATGGGGGAGAGCCCCAGCATTTT. Protein sequence: CATSRDGGEPQHF.

J is TRBJ2-1 and V is TRBV7-3, with 7 nucleotides matching TRBD2. The CDR3 totals 13 residues. V shed 4 bases and J 5 bases; nucleotides not matched to a gene: 2. CDR1 is SGHTA and CDR2 is FQGTGA in the germline V gene. CDR3 in amino acids: CASSSGLNNEQFF. In nucleotides, the CDR3 is TGTGCCAGCAGCTCGGGACTAAACAATGAGCAGTTCTTC.

The chain is built from TRBV6-6 and TRBJ1-1, with D possibly TRBD1 on 6 matching bases. The CDR3 spans 15 residues. V was pared by 5 bases and J by 0 bases, with 13 bases between. CDR1 MNHNY and CDR2 SVGAGI come from the germline V gene (reference sequence). In DNA, the CDR3 is TGTGCCAGCAGTGAGCTACAGGGTTTGAACACTGAAGCTTTCTTT. It is translated as CASSELQGLNTEAFF.

The gene calls are TRBV4-2 and TRBJ2-7; TRBD1 aligns across 9 bases. The CDR3 is 16 residues long. The trim removed 0 bases at V and 0 bases at J, leaving 3 bases unmatched. Germline V gene lookup returns CDR1 LGHNA and CDR2 YNFKEQ. The CDR3, as DNA: TGTGCCAGCAGCCAAGAATGGGGACAGGGCTCCTACGAGCAGTACTTC. Encoded protein: CASSQEWGQGSYEQYF.

This clone was recorded only once. The chain employs TRBV19 and TRBJ1-4, with 7 bases matching TRBD1. Germline lookup yields CDR1 LNHDA and CDR2 SQIVND (reference sequence). After removal of 5 bases from V and 2 bases from J, the junction contained 11 bases not matched to a gene. CDR3 length: 17 amino acids. The CDR3 coding sequence is TGTGCCAGTAGTCCGCCACAGGGGAGGTCGACTAATGAAAAACTGTTTTTT. Translated: CASSPPQGRSTNEKLFF.

The count of this clone is one. The V gene is TRBV12-3 or TRBV12-4, the J gene TRBJ1-2, with D perhaps matching TRBD1 (5 bases). Trimming left V 3 bases short and J 7 bases short, with 12 bases between. This CDR3 spans 13 amino acids. CDR3 in DNA: TGTGCCAGCAGTTTTTCAACAGGACTTGGCTACACCTTC. Residues: CASSFSTGLGYTF.

This rearrangement joins TRBV3-1 (or the pseudogene TRBV3-2) to TRBJ1-4; D remains ambiguous. V was shortened by 4 bases and J by 0 bases, with 9 bases between the two germline ends. The germline gives CDR1 LGHDT, CDR2 YNNKEL (reference sequence). The CDR3 totals 15 residues. The CDR3 DNA sequence: TGTGCCAGCAGCCCTTCACCAGCAACTAATGAAAAACTGTTTTTT. Translating it yields CASSPSPATNEKLFF.

The chain is built from TRBV18 and TRBJ1-1; tentative D call: TRBD1 (6 bases). Trimming shortened V by 6 bases and J by 0 bases, and 8 bases separated the two germline ends. The CDR3 spans 13 residues. The germline gives CDR1 KGHSH, CDR2 LQKENI. The DNA of the CDR3 is TGTGCCAGCTCGGACAGCCTGAACACTGAAGCTTTCTTT. This translates into CASSDSLNTEAFF.

This clone was counted a few times. The V and J genes are TRBV19 and TRBJ2-7; 7 bases are a match to TRBD1. V dropped 6 bases and J dropped 0; count of bases not matched to a gene: 8. The CDR3 consists of 15 residues. CDR1 is LNHDA and CDR2 is SQIVND in the germline V gene (reference sequence). The chain's CDR3 is CASSAPQGRSYEQYF. CDR3 nucleotides: TGTGCCAGTAGCGCGCCACAGGGGCGCTCCTACGAGCAGTACTTC.

The rearrangement joins TRBV19 to TRBJ1-4; the D gene is possibly TRBD1 (6 bases). Between the trimmed V and J ends, which lost 4 bases and 3 bases, there was a span of 12 bases. The CDR3 runs to 15 residues. The germline V gene encodes CDR1 LNHDA and CDR2 SQIVND (reference sequence). The CDR3 bases are TGTGCCAGTAGTACCTACAGGGATGCTAATGAAAAACTGTTTTTT. The encoded protein is CASSTYRDANEKLFF.

J is TRBJ1-2 and V is TRBV5-1; D is perhaps TRBD1 (5 bases). The CDR3 loop spans 12 amino acids. CDR1 is SGHRS, CDR2 YFSETQ, per germline. Trimming took 10 bases from V and 8 from J, leaving 18 bases between them. CDR3 protein: CASTLGLGGYTF. The CDR3 coding sequence is TGCGCCTCCACGCTGGGGCTAGGAGGCTACACCTTC.

This chain joins TRBV5-1 and TRBJ2-7, with TRBD2 matching 11 bases. The V and J ends lost 0 bases and 3 bases, in that order; junction bases with no gene match: 8. The CDR3 has 17 residues. Germline CDR1 and CDR2: SGHRS and YFSETQ. This chain's CDR3 is CASSLAGTSGVIYEQYF. Written as DNA, the CDR3 is TGCGCCAGCAGCTTGGCCGGGACTAGCGGAGTGATCTACGAGCAGTACTTC.

The chain recombines TRBV4-1 with TRBJ2-7; 7 bases are shared with TRBD2. CDR3 length: 16 residues. The V segment lost 4 bases and the J segment 2 bases; nucleotides outside the gene matches: 11. Germline CDR1 and CDR2: MGHRA and YSYEKL. CDR3 sequence (DNA): TGCGCCAGCAGCCTAATACAGCGGGGAGACCCCTACGAGCAGTACTTC. This translates into CASSLIQRGDPYEQYF.

The CDR3 protein is CASSEIPQSYEQYF. CDR3 DNA: TGTGCCAGCAGTGAAATCCCCCAGTCCTACGAGCAGTACTTC. The V call is TRBV6-4, the J call TRBJ2-7; D is uncertain. Germline CDR1 MRHNA, CDR2 SNTAGT. Trimming pared 3 bases from V and 1 base from J, leaving 10 bases between. This CDR3 is built from 14 residues.

The chain uses TRBV2 and TRBJ2-1; perhaps TRBD2 as D (5 bases). Germline values: CDR1 SNHLY, CDR2 FYNNEI. Trimming removed 6 bases at V and 5 bases at J, with 11 bases between. This CDR3 has 13 residues. The CDR3 loop reads CASSEVRDNEQFF. The CDR3 DNA follows: TGTGCCAGCAGCGAGGTGCGGGACAATGAGCAGTTCTTC.